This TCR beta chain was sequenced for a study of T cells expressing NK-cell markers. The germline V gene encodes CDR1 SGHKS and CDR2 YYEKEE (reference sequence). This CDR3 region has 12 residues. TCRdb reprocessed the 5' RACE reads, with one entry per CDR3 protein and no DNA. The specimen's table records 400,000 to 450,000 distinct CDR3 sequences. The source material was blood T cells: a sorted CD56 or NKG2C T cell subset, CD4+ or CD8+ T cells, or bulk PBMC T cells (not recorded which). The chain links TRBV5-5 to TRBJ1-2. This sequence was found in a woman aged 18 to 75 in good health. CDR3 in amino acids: CASSLVSDGYTF.